Listed below are T cell receptor beta chains from one sample, sequenced in a study of radiation and T cells in renal cell carcinoma. Assay: immunoSEQ multiplex PCR; the TCRdb copy retains only in-frame clones and omits some. This table holds 100,000 or so clones, about 86% found once. The material was blood, obtained from a patient whose treatment included radiotherapy and nephrectomy. These receptors all come from a man between 45 and 60 years old with renal cell carcinoma. Each CDR3 is given with its conserved first and last residue. A D gene is named only where the DNA matches it firmly. Not every row has a clone size; where given, it reads once, few, many or a size class.

size | J | D | V | DNA | CDR3
. | TRBJ2-5 | . | TRBV7-9 | TGTGCCAGCAGCACGGACAGACAACAAGAGACCCAGTACTTC | CASSTDRQQETQYF
. | TRBJ2-1 | . | TRBV9 | TGTGCCAGCAGCGTAGGCCTAGAGGGATACAATGAGCAGTTCTTC | CASSVGLEGYNEQFF
. | TRBJ1-5 | . | TRBV6-1 | TGTGCCTCCAAGGCGGACCACAATCAGCCCCAGCATTTT | CASKADHNQPQHF
. | TRBJ2-1 | TRBD2 | TRBV2 | TGTGCCAGCAGTGAATTTGAGACTAGCGGAGCCTACAATGAGCAGTTCTTC | CASSEFETSGAYNEQFF
. | TRBJ1-2 | . | TRBV10-2 | TGCGCCAGCAGTGAGCCCATGGAGAACTATGGCTACACCTTC | CASSEPMENYGYTF
once | TRBJ2-1 | . | TRBV5-6 | TGTGCCAGCAGCTTGTCTGGGTTTGGTGAGCAGTTCTTC | CASSLSGFGEQFF
. | TRBJ1-1 | TRBD1 | TRBV11-2 | TGTGCCAGCAGCTCAGGAACGGACAGGGTCGATTTCTTT | CASSSGTDRVDFF
. | TRBJ2-2 | . | TRBV19 | TGTGCCAGTAGTATAGCAGGTTGGGGGTTTGCCGGGGAGCTGTTTTTT | CASSIAGWGFAGELFF
. | TRBJ2-5 | TRBD1 | TRBV2 | TGTGCCAGAGGGACAGGAGGTATTAAGGAGACCCAGTACTTC | CARGTGGIKETQYF
. | TRBJ2-3 | TRBD1 | TRBV19 | TGTGCCAGTAGTATAGTCCCGGGACAGGGGATGGATACGCAGTATTTT | CASSIVPGQGMDTQYF
. | TRBJ2-1 | . | TRBV9 | TGTGCCAGCAGCAGAGGGACGGATGAGCAGTTCTTC | CASSRGTDEQFF